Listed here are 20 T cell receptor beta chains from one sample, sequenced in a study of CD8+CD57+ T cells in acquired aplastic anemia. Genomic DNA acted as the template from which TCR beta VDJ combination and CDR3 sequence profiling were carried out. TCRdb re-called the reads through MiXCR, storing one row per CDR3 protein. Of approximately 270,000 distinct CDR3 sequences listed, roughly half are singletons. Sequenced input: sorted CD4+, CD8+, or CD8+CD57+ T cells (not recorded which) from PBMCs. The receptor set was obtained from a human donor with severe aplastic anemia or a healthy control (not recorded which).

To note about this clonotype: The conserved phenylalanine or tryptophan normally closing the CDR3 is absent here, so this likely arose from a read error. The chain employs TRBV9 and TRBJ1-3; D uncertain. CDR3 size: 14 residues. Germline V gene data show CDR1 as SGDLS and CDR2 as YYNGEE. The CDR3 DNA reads TGTGCCGGCAGCGTAACGGGGACTGGAAACACCATATATCTT. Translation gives CAGSVTGTGNTIYL.

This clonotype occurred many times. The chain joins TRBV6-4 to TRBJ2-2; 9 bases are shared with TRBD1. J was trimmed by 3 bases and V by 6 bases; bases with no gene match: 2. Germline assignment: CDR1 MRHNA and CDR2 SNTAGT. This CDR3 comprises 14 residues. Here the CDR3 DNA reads TGTGCCAGCAGGGGACAGGGCTACACCGGGGAGCTGTTTTTT. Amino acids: CASRGQGYTGELFF.

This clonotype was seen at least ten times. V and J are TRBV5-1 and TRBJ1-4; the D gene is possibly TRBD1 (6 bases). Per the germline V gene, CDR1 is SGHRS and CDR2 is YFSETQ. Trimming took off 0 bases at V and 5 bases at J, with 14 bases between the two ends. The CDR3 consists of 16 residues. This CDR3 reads CASSLGDRTSNEKLFF. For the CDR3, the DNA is TGCGCCAGCAGCTTGGGAGACAGGACCTCAAATGAAAAACTGTTTTTT.

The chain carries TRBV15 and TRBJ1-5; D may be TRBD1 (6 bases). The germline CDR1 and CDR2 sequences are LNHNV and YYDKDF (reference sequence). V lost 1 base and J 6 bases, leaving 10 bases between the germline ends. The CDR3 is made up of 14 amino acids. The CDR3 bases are TGTGCCACCAGCAGAGCTGGGGGCGGTCAGCCCCAGCATTTT. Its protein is CATSRAGGGQPQHF.

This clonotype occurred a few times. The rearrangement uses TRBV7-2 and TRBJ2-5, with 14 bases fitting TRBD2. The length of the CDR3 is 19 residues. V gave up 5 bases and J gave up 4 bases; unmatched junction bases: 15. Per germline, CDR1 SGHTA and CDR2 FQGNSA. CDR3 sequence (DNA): TGTGCCAGCAGCCGGGGGATACCGGGACTAGCGGGGGAAGGAGAGACCCAGTACTTC. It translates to CASSRGIPGLAGEGETQYF.

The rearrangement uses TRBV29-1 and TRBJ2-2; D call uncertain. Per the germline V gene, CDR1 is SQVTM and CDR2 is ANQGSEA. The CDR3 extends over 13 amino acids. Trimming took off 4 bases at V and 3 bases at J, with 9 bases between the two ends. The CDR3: CSVVPEHTGELFF. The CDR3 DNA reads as TGCAGCGTTGTTCCGGAACACACCGGGGAGCTGTTTTTT.

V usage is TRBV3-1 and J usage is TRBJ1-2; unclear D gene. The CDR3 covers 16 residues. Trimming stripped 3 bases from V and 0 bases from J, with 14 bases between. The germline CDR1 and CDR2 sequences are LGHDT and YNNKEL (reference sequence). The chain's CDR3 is CASSQPPPPSNYGYTF. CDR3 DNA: TGTGCCAGCAGCCAGCCGCCCCCGCCTTCTAACTATGGCTACACCTTC.

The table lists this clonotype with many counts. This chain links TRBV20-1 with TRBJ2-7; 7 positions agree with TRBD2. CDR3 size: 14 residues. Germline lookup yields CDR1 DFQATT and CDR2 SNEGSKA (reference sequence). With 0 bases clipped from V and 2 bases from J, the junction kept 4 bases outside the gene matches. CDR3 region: CSARDKRGPYEQYF. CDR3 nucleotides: TGCAGTGCTAGAGATAAGCGGGGTCCCTACGAGCAGTACTTC.

The CDR3 loop reads CASSFNGPGVLETQYF. CDR3 DNA: TGTGCCAGCAGCTTTAACGGACCGGGGGTCCTGGAGACCCAGTACTTC. The V and J genes are TRBV7-2 and TRBJ2-5; weak D call: TRBD2 (6 bases). Trimming took off 3 bases at V and 5 bases at J, with 19 bases between the two ends. Germline-derived CDR1 and CDR2 are SGHTA and FQGNSA. CDR3 length: 16 residues.

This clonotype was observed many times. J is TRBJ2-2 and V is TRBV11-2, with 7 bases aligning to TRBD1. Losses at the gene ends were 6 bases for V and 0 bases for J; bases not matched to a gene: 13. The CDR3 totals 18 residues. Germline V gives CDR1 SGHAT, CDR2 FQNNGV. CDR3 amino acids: CASRSYRGSGTNTGELFF. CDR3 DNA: TGTGCCAGCAGATCTTACAGGGGCTCGGGGACGAACACCGGGGAGCTGTTTTTT.

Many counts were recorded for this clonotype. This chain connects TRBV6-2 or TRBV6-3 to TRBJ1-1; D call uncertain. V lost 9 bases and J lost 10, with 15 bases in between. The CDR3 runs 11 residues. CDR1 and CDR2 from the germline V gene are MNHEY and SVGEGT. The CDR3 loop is CARRKKAGAFF. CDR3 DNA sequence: TGTGCCAGGCGCAAGAAGGCGGGAGCTTTCTTT.

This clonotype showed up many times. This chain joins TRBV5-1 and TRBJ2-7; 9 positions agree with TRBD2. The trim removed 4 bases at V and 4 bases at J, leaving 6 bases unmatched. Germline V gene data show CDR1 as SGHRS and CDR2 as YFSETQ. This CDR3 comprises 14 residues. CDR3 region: CASSLGTSSYEQYF. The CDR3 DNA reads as TGCGCCAGCAGCCTGGGGACTAGCAGTTACGAGCAGTACTTC.

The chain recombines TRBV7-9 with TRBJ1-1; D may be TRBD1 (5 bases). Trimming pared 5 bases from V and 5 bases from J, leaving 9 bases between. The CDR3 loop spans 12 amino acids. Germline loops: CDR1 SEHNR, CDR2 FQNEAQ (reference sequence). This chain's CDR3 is CASSVGRTEAFF. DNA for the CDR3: TGTGCCAGCAGCGTGGGGCGGACTGAAGCTTTCTTT.

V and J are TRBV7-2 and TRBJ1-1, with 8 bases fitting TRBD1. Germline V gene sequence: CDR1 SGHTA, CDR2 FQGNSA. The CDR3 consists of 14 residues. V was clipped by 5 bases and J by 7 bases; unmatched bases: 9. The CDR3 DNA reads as TGTGCCAGCAGCGCACAGGGGGGTGTCGGTGAAGCTTTCTTT. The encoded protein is CASSAQGGVGEAFF.

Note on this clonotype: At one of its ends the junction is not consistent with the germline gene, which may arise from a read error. The CDR3 bases are TGTCTGTGGGGAAACACTGGAGCTTTCTTT. Translating it yields CLWGNTGAFF. This chain connects TRBV19 to TRBJ1-1; D is uncertain. The CDR3 totals 10 residues. CDR1 is LNHDA and CDR2 is SQIVND in the germline V gene (reference sequence).

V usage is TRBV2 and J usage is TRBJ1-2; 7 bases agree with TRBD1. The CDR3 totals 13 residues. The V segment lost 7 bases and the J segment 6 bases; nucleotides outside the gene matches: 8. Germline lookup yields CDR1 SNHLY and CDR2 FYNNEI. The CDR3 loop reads CASMGQPKDGYTF. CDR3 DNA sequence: TGTGCCAGCATGGGACAGCCGAAGGATGGCTACACCTTC.

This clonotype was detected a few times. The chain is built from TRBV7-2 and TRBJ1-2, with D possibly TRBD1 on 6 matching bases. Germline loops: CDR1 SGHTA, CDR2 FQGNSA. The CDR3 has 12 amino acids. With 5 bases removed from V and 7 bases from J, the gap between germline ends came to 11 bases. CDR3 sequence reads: CASSQRGSGYTF. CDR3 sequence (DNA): TGTGCCAGCAGCCAGAGGGGGAGTGGCTACACCTTC.

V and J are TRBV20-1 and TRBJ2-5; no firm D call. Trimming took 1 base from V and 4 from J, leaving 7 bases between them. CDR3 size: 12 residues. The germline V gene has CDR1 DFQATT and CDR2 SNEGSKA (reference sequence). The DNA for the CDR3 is TGCAGTGCTAGAGGAATCGGAGAGACCCAGTACTTC. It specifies CSARGIGETQYF.

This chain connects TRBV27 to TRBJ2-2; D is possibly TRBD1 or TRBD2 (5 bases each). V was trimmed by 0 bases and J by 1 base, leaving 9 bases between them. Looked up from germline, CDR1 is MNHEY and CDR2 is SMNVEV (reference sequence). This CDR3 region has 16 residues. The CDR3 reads CASSLSGRWNTGELFF. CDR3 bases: TGTGCCAGCAGTTTATCGGGACGGTGGAACACCGGGGAGCTGTTTTTT.

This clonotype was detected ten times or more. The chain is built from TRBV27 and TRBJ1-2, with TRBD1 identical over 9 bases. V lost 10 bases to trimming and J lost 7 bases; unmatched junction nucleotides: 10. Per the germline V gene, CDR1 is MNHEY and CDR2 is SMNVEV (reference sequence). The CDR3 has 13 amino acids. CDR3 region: CATQRDRDGGYTF. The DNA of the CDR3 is TGTGCCACGCAGAGGGACAGGGACGGTGGCTACACCTTC.